The TCR beta chain under discussion was sequenced for a study of T cells in Graves' hyperthyroidism and ophthalmopathy. Uncontrolled infection, other autoimmune disease, pregnancy or lactation led to exclusion. In this sample, this clonotype turned up many times. Trimming cost V 1 base and J 6 bases, with 7 bases left between them. The CDR3 is 13 residues long. The germline gives CDR1 MGHRA, CDR2 YSYEKL. TCR beta CDR3 regions were amplified from RNA transcripts. The HTBI set primed first-round TCR CDR3 RT-PCR. MiXCR was run by TCRdb on the multiplex PCR reads, yielding one entry per CDR3 protein. The sample lists 600,000 or so distinct CDR3 sequences, roughly 16% seen once, with around 4% in the top ten.

This chain joins TRBV4-1 and TRBJ1-5, with D possibly TRBD1 on 5 matching bases. The sequenced material came from blood. The receptor was derived from a woman in her 30s with Graves' hyperthyroidism. CDR3 DNA: TGCGCCAGCAGCCAAGTGGGGGGTCAGCCCCAGCATTTT. Protein: CASSQVGGQPQHF.